This T cell receptor (beta chain) was documented in a study of blood T cell repertoires in COVID-19. Study-level background: Sources were T cells, B-cell-depleted T cells, or PBMCs; the material itself was cDNA or gDNA.

Germline CDR1 is SQVTM and CDR2 is ANQGSEA. With 5 bases clipped from V and 3 bases from J, the junction kept 4 bases outside the gene matches. The CDR3 has 14 residues. In the authors' methods: Amplification from reference gene primers served as the basis for estimated nucleated cell counts. Assay: immunoSEQ multiplex PCR; the TCRdb copy retains only in-frame clones and omits some. V and J calls and clone size follow that table, whereas D and trimming were derived from the DNA. In the table there are 60,000 to 85,000 clones, just under 80% of which are singletons. This chain links TRBV29-1 with TRBJ2-5; the match to TRBD2 covers 12 bases. The TCR originated in a woman aged 60-70 years with acute or convalescent COVID-19. The sample consisted of peripheral blood. The CDR3 loop reads CSVPRLAGEETQYF. CDR3 DNA: TGCAGCGTTCCAAGACTAGCGGGAGAAGAGACCCAGTACTTC. Combining the CDR3 with reference TRBV29-1 and TRBJ2-5 gives the whole variable domain SAVISQKPSRDICQRGTSLTIQCQVDSQVTMMFWYRQQPGQSLTLIATANQGSEATYESGFVIDKFPISRPNLTFSTLTVSNMSPEDSSIYLCSVPRLAGEETQYFGPGTRLLVL.